This entry lists 25 T cell receptor beta chains sequenced from one sample in a study of T cell repertoires in cytomegalovirus infection. These receptors have no known antigen. From the reads, TCRdb called clonotypes with MiXCR, one entry per CDR3 protein. Found here are about 830,000 distinct CDR3 sequences, about 30% of them singletons; the top ten hold 12%. The material was cultured CD8+ T cells from PBMCs, obtained from culture after CMV antigen stimulation. The origin of the receptors is a human donor in good health (CMV status not recorded). Some clones in this sample may be carry-over from other donors' samples.

This clonotype was counted a few times. V usage is TRBV6-1 and J usage is TRBJ2-7; TRBD1 might be the D (6 bases). The CDR3 contains 17 residues. Germline CDR1 reads MNHNS; CDR2 reads SASEGT. Trimming took 2 bases from V and 4 from J, leaving 21 bases between them. The CDR3 sequence is CASSERIPGHISYEQYV. For the CDR3, the DNA is TGTGCCAGCAGTGAACGAATTCCGGGACACATCTCTTACGAGCAGTACGTC.

This clonotype was picked up a small number of times. The chain has TRBV14 and TRBJ2-2, with D possibly being TRBD2 (5 bases). The CDR3 has 17 amino acids. Germline V CDR1 and CDR2: SGHDN, FVKESK. Trimming took off 4 bases at V and 2 bases at J, with 17 bases between the two ends. CDR3 amino acids: CASSPPGLALNTGELFF. CDR3 DNA sequence: TGTGCCAGCAGCCCCCCGGGGTTGGCCTTAAACACCGGGGAGCTGTTTTTT.

A few counts support this clonotype. This chain uses TRBV6-1 with TRBJ2-1, with 7 positions matching TRBD2. V shed 6 bases and J 6 bases; nucleotides not matched to a gene: 8. Germline CDR1 MNHNS, CDR2 SASEGT. The CDR3 loop spans 14 amino acids. The DNA for the CDR3 is TGTGCCAGCAGCCCCCCGGGGAGGGGCAATGAGCAGTTCTTC. Protein product: CASSPPGRGNEQFF.

This clonotype was found once. V and J are TRBV7-6 and TRBJ2-1; D not certain. The CDR3 has 15 residues. Germline values: CDR1 SGHVS, CDR2 FNYEAQ. The germline V and J ends were trimmed by 4 bases and 6 bases, with 16 bases remaining between them. The CDR3 spells CASSSTNGRSNEQFF. CDR3 coding DNA: TGTGCCAGCAGCTCGACCAATGGACGGTCCAATGAGCAGTTCTTC.

The rearrangement links TRBV18 to TRBJ2-5, with D possibly TRBD2 on 6 matching bases. The germline CDR1 and CDR2 sequences are KGHSH and LQKENI. V lost 2 bases and J 3 bases, leaving 16 bases between the germline ends. This CDR3 contains 16 residues. The CDR3, as DNA: TGTGCCAGCTCACCAGTTCTGGCGGGGTCCAAAGAGACCCAGTACTTC. This translates into CASSPVLAGSKETQYF.

The V call is TRBV27, the J call TRBJ2-1; D might be TRBD1 or TRBD2, each matching 5 bases. Germline CDR1 is MNHEY and CDR2 is SMNVEV (reference sequence). This CDR3 is built from 14 residues. The germline V and J ends were trimmed by 1 base and 6 bases, with 10 bases remaining between them. DNA for the CDR3: TGTGCCAGCAGTTTATACGGGGCTTCCAATGAGCAGTTCTTC. Its translation is CASSLYGASNEQFF.

This chain joins TRBV6-5 and TRBJ1-1; no firm D call. The CDR3 has 14 residues. Germline V gene sequence: CDR1 MNHEY, CDR2 SVGAGI. V lost 8 bases to trimming and J lost 0 bases, with 13 bases between them. CDR3 sequence: CASFGRLMNTEAFF. The CDR3 bases are TGTGCCAGCTTTGGCAGGTTAATGAACACTGAAGCTTTCTTT.

V gene TRBV6-1 combines with J gene TRBJ2-1; TRBD2 aligns across 8 bases. Germline trimming cut 5 bases from V and 5 bases from J; bases unmatched to any gene: 5. CDR3 size: 14 residues. Germline CDR1 and CDR2: MNHNS and SASEGT. The CDR3 loop is CASSYGGANNEQFF. The CDR3 DNA sequence: TGTGCCAGCAGTTACGGGGGGGCTAACAATGAGCAGTTCTTC.

This clonotype occurred many times. The chain joins TRBV27 to TRBJ2-1; 7 bases fit TRBD2. Germline CDR1 is MNHEY and CDR2 is SMNVEV (reference sequence). The ends lost 3 bases at V and 7 bases at J; junction bases unmatched: 3. This CDR3 has 13 residues. CDR3 in amino acids: CASSLARGNEQFF. In nucleotides, the CDR3 is TGTGCCAGCAGTTTGGCGCGGGGGAATGAGCAGTTCTTC.

On this clonotype: A single base separates this from a much larger clone, so it may be a read error. The V call is TRBV7-2, the J call TRBJ2-5; 9 nucleotides align to TRBD2. Germline V gene data show CDR1 as SGHTA and CDR2 as FQGNSA. The CDR3 sequence is 15 residues long. CDR3 amino acids: CANSLGGGAGETQYF. The CDR3, as DNA: TGTGCCAACAGCTTAGGCGGGGGGGCCGGAGAGACCCAGTACTTC.

This chain uses TRBV6-1 with TRBJ2-2; D might be TRBD1 (6 bases). CDR1 MNHNS and CDR2 SASEGT come from the germline V gene. The CDR3 has 13 amino acids. V lost 3 bases and J 7 bases, leaving 9 bases between the germline ends. CDR3 sequence (DNA): TGTGCCAGCAGTGACTTGACAGGCGGGGAGCTGTTTTTT. Protein sequence: CASSDLTGGELFF.

The chain couples TRBV12-3 or TRBV12-4 to TRBJ2-7, with TRBD1 as a possible D gene (5 bases). The length of the CDR3 is 13 residues. Between the trimmed V and J ends, which lost 5 bases and 4 bases, there was a span of 12 bases. The CDR3 DNA reads TGTGCCAGCAGTCTCCCGACAGTTTACGAGCAGTACGTC. Protein product: CASSLPTVYEQYV.

This clonotype has a handful of counts. The chain recombines TRBV12-3 or TRBV12-4 with TRBJ1-5; TRBD1 agrees at 7 bases. J was trimmed by 5 bases and V by 7 bases; bases with no gene match: 5. There are 13 residues in the CDR3. The CDR3 coding sequence is TGTGCCAGCACCGTGGACAGGTATCAGCCCCAGCATTTT. Translation: CASTVDRYQPQHF.

As DNA, the CDR3 is TGTGCCAGCAGGGGAGAGCAGGGTCTCGCCTCTGGAAACACCATATATTTT. Translating gives CASRGEQGLASGNTIYF. V gene TRBV7-6 combines with J gene TRBJ1-3; the D gene is possibly TRBD1 (5 bases). Germline CDR1 is SGHVS and CDR2 is FNYEAQ. Trimming cost V 6 bases and J 0 bases, with 18 bases left between them. The CDR3 has 17 amino acids.

V and J are TRBV20-1 and TRBJ2-5, with TRBD2 matching 10 bases. Germline V gene lookup returns CDR1 DFQATT and CDR2 SNEGSKA (reference sequence). The CDR3 is made up of 16 amino acids. With V trimmed by 4 bases and J by 3 bases, 11 bases remained unmatched. The CDR3 sequence is CSAILPHGLAEETQYF. CDR3 coding DNA: TGCAGTGCTATACTGCCCCACGGACTAGCGGAAGAGACCCAGTACTTC.

On this clonotype: Given the absence of the conserved phenylalanine or tryptophan at the CDR3 end, a read error is likely. Because the CDR3's place on the DNA is in doubt, the DNA is left out and the CDR3 is given as listed by TCRdb. The J gene is TRBJ2-5, the V gene TRBV6-1; TRBD2, the table's D call, was not compared with the DNA. The CDR3 numbers 13 amino acids, ends counted. CDR1 is MNHNS, CDR2 SASEGT, per germline. CDR3 residues: CASSDGLDYRRPL.

This clonotype was seen only a few times. The J gene is TRBJ2-1, the V gene TRBV3-1, with 8 positions matching TRBD1. This CDR3 comprises 16 residues. Germline values: CDR1 LGHDT, CDR2 YNNKEL (reference sequence). With 4 bases clipped from V and 7 bases from J, the junction kept 12 bases outside the gene matches. The CDR3 reads CASSPNSGQERNEQFF. CDR3 in DNA: TGTGCCAGCAGCCCTAATTCGGGACAGGAGAGGAATGAGCAGTTCTTC.

V usage is TRBV28 and J usage is TRBJ1-2, with TRBD1 as a possible D gene (6 bases). CDR3 length: 17 residues. CDR1 is MDHEN, CDR2 SYDVKM, per germline. V was pared by 6 bases and J by 3 bases, with 23 bases between. CDR3 residues: CASSTQHKGVPYYGYTF. CDR3 nucleotide sequence: TGTGCCAGCAGCACCCAACATAAGGGGGTACCATACTATGGCTACACCTTC.

This clonotype was seen at least ten times. This sequence joins TRBV7-3 and TRBJ2-5; possible D gene TRBD2, 5 bases. The V end lost 2 bases, the J end lost 5 bases, and 9 bases lay between the germline ends. The CDR3 contains 13 residues. CDR1 and CDR2 (germline): SGHTA, FQGTGA. The CDR3 sequence is CASSLGGSETQYF. CDR3 nucleotides: TGTGCCAGCAGCTTAGGAGGATCGGAGACCCAGTACTTC.

The rearrangement joins TRBV7-9 to TRBJ2-1; unclear D gene. CDR3 length: 13 amino acids. Germline-derived CDR1 and CDR2 are SEHNR and FQNEAQ (reference sequence). Trimming took 1 base from V and 9 from J, leaving 10 bases between them. Here the CDR3 DNA reads TGTGCCAGCAGCTTAGAAGAGTGGACTGAGCAGTTCTTC. This encodes CASSLEEWTEQFF.

This chain uses TRBV5-1 with TRBJ2-4; possible D gene TRBD1, 6 bases. The V end was cut by 3 bases, the J end by 2 bases, with 15 bases between. From germline, CDR1 is SGHRS and CDR2 YFSETQ. The CDR3 is 16 residues long. As DNA, the CDR3 is TGCGCCAGCAGCTACCGGGACAACGATTCCAAAAACATTCAGTACTTC. The encoded protein is CASSYRDNDSKNIQYF.

Only a few counts were recorded for this clonotype. V and J are TRBV7-9 and TRBJ1-1; D perhaps matches TRBD1 (6 bases). The germline gives CDR1 SEHNR, CDR2 FQNEAQ (reference sequence). CDR3 length: 16 residues. The germline V and J ends were trimmed by 5 bases and 0 bases, with 16 bases remaining between them. For the CDR3, the DNA is TGTGCCAGCAGCATCATGGACAGAGACATGAACACTGAAGCTTTCTTT. This translates into CASSIMDRDMNTEAFF.

This clonotype was counted between two and nine times. The chain is built from TRBV10-3 and TRBJ2-7, with D tentatively TRBD1 or TRBD2 (5 bases each). Germline CDR1 reads ENHRY; CDR2 reads SYGVKD. The CDR3 is made up of 11 amino acids. V lost 11 bases and J lost 5, with 13 bases in between. The CDR3 bases are TGTGCCTCCCGGGGCGGCGACGAGCAGTACGTC. Translated, it gives CASRGGDEQYV.

DNA for the CDR3: TGTGCCAGCAGCCAAGTCCCAGGGCATTCGAGGGGGACTGAAGCTTTCTTT. It encodes CASSQVPGHSRGTEAFF. The rearrangement uses TRBV14 and TRBJ1-1; D perhaps matches TRBD1 (6 bases). The CDR3 contains 17 residues. Germline V gene sequence: CDR1 SGHDN, CDR2 FVKESK. V was clipped by 1 base and J by 5 bases, with 20 bases between them.

This clonotype has only one observation. J is TRBJ2-7 and V is TRBV6-1; D may be TRBD2 (6 bases). Between the trimmed V and J ends, which lost 7 bases and 5 bases, there was a span of 18 bases. The length of the CDR3 is 14 residues. CDR1 MNHNS and CDR2 SASEGT come from the germline V gene. This chain's CDR3 is CASKARAGLNEQYF. Written as DNA, the CDR3 is TGTGCCAGCAAAGCTAGGGCGGGGTTAAACGAGCAGTACTTC.